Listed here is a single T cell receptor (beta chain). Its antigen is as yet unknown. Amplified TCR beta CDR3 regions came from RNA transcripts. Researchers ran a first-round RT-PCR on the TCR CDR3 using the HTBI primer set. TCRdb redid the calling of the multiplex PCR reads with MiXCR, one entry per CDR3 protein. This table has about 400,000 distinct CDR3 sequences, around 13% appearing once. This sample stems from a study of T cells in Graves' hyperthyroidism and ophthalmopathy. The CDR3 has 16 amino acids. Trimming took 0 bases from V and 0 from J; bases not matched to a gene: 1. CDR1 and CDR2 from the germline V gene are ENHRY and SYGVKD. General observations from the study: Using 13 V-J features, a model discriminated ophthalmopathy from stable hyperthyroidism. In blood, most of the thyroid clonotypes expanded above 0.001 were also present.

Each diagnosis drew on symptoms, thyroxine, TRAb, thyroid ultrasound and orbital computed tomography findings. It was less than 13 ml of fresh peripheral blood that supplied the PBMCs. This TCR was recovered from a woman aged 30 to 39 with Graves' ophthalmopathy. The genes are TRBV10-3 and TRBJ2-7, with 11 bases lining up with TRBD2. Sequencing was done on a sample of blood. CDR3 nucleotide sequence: TGTGCCATCAGTGAGTCAGGACTAGCGGGCTCCTACGAGCAGTACTTC. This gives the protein CAISESGLAGSYEQYF.